This T cell receptor beta chain originates from a study of blood T cell repertoires in COVID-19. Study background: Italy, Spain and the United States were the sources of the convalescent and acute COVID-19 samples.

CDR3 length: 15 residues. After removal of 6 bases from V and 4 bases from J, the junction contained 11 bases not matched to a gene. CDR1 and CDR2 from the germline V gene are SQVTM and ANQGSEA. Under the authors' procedure: Estimation of nucleated cell counts was performed using reference gene primer amplification. The protocol was immunoSEQ multiplex PCR, while the TCRdb copy is restricted to in-frame clones and leaves out a portion. V and J calls and clone size are those listed in that table; D and trimming were worked out from the DNA. This table has around 300,000 clones, approximately 88% appearing once.

The sequenced material came from peripheral blood. J is TRBJ2-3 and V is TRBV29-1, with TRBD1 identical over 9 bases. The clonotype was recovered from a woman between 35 and 50 years old who had recovered from COVID-19. This chain's CDR3 is CSVNRGGQGSDTQYF. Here the CDR3 DNA reads TGCAGCGTCAACCGTGGGGGACAGGGCTCAGATACGCAGTATTTT.